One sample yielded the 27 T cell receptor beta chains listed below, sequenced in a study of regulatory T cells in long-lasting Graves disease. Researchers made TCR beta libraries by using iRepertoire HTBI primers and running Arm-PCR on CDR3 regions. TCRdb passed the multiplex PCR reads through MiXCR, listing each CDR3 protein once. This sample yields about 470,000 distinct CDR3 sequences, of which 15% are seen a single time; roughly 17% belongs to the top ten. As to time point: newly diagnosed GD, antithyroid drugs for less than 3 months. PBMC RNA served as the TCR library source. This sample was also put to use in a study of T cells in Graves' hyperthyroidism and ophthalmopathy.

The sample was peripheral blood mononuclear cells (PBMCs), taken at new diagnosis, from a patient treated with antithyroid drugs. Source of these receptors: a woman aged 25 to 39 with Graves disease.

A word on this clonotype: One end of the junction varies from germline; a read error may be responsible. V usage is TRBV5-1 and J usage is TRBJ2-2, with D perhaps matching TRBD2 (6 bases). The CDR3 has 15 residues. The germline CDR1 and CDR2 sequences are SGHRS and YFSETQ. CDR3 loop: CASSAGRYNTGELFF. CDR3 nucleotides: TGTGCCAGCAGCGCGGGACGGTACAACACCGGGGAGCTGTTTTTT.

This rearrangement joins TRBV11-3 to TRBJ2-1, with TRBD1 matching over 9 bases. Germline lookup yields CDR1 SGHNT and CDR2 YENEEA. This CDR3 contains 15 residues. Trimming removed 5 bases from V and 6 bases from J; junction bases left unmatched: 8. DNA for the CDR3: TGTGCCAGCAGCCCCCGGGGGACAGGGCTCAATGAGCAGTTCTTC. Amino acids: CASSPRGTGLNEQFF.

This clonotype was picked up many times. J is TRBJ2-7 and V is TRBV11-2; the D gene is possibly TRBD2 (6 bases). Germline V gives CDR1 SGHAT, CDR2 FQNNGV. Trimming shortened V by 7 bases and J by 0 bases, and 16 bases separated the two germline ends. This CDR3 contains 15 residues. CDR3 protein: CASTPEGGHSYEQYF. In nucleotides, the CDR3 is TGTGCCAGCACACCCGAAGGAGGGCACTCCTACGAGCAGTACTTC.

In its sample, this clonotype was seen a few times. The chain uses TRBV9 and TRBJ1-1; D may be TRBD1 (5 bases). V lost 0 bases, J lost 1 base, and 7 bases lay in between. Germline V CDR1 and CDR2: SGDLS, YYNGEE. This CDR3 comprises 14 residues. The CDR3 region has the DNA TGTGCCAGCAGCGTAGGGGACCGGAACACTGAAGCTTTCTTT. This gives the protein CASSVGDRNTEAFF.

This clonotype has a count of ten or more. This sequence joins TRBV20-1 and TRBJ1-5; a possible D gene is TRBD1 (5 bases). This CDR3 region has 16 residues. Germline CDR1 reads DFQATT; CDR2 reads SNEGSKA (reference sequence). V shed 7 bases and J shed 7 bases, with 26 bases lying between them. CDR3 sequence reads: CSVKEGRSWGRQPQHF. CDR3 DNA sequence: TGCAGTGTCAAAGAGGGCCGGAGCTGGGGGAGGCAGCCCCAGCATTTT.

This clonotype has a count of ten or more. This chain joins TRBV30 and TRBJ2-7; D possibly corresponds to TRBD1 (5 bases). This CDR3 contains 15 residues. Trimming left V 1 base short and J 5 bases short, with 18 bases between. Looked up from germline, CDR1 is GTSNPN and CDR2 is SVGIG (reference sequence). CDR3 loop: CAWSDEEQALHEQYF. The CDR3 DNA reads TGTGCCTGGAGTGACGAGGAACAGGCTCTCCACGAGCAGTACTTC. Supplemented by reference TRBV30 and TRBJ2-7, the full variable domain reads SQTIHQWPATLVQPVGSPLSLECTVEGTSNPNLYWYRQAAGRGLQLLFYSVGIGQISSEVPQNLSASRPQDRQFILSSKKLLLSDSGFYLCAWSDEEQALHEQYFGPGTRLTVT.

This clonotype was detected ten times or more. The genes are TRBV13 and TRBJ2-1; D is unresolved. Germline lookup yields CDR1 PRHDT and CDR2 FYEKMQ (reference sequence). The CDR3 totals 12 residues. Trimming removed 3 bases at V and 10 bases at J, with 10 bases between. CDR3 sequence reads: CASSLSTSEQFF. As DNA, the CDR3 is TGTGCCAGCAGCTTGTCCACCTCCGAGCAGTTCTTC.

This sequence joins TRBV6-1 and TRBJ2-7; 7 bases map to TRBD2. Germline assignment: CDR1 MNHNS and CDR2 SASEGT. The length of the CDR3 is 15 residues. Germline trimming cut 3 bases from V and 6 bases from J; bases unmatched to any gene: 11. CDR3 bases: TGTGCCAGCAGTGAGTTTACGGGGGGTTGGGTCGAGCAGTACTTC. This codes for CASSEFTGGWVEQYF.

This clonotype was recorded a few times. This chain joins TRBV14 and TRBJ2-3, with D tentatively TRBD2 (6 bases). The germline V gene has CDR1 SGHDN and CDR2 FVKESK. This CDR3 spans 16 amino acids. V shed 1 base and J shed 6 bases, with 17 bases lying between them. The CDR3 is CASSQVLSAGTDTQYF. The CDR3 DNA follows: TGTGCCAGCAGCCAAGTCCTCAGCGCGGGAACTGATACGCAGTATTTT.

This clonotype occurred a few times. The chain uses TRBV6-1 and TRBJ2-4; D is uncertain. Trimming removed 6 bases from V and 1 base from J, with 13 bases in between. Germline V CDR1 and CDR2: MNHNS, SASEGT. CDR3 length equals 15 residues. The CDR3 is CASRGSHSAKNIQYF. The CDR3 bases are TGTGCCAGCAGGGGGTCGCACAGCGCCAAAAACATTCAGTACTTC.

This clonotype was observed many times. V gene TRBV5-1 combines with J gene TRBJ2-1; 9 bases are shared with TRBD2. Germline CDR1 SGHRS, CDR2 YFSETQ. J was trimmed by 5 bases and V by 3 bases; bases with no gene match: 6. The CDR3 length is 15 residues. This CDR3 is CASSWSSGIHNEQFF. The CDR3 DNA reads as TGCGCCAGCAGCTGGTCTAGCGGGATCCACAATGAGCAGTTCTTC.

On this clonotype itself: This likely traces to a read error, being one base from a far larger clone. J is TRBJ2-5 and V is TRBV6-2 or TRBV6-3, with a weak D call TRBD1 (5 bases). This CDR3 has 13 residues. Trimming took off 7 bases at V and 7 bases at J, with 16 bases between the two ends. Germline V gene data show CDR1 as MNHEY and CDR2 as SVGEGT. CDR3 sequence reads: CASIPGKRVTQYF. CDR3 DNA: TGTGCCAGCATCCCAGGGAAGCGAGTGACCCAGTACTTC.

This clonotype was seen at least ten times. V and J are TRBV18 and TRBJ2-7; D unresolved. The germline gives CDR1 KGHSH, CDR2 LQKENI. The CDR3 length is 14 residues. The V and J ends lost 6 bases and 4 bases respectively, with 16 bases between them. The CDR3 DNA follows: TGTGCCAGCTCGCCCCCCTCTAGACGATACGAGCAGTACTTC. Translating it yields CASSPPSRRYEQYF.

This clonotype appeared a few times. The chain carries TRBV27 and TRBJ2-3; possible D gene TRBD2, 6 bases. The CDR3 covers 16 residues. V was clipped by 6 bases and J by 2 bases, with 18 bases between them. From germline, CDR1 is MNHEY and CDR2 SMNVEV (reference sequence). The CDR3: CASRLGEAGHTDTQYF. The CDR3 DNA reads TGTGCCAGCAGGCTGGGGGAGGCGGGGCACACAGATACGCAGTATTTT.

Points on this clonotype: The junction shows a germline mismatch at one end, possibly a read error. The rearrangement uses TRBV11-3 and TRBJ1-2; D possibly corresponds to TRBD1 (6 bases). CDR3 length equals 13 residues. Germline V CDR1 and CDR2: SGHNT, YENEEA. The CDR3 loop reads CAGSLGGGCGYTF. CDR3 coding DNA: TGTGCCGGCAGCTTGGGGGGCGGCTGTGGCTACACCTTC.

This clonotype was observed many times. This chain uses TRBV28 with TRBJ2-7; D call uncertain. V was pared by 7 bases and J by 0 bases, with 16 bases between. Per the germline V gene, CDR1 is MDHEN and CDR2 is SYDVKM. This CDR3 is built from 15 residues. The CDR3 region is CASNSGGYSSYEQYF. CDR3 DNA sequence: TGTGCCAGCAATTCGGGCGGTTATAGCTCCTACGAGCAGTACTTC.

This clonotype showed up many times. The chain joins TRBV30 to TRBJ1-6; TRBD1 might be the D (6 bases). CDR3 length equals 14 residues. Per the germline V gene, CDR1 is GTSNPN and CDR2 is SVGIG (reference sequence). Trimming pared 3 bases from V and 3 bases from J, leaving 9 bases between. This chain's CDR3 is CAWRGGVYNSPLHF. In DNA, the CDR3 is TGTGCCTGGAGGGGGGGCGTCTATAATTCACCCCTCCACTTT.

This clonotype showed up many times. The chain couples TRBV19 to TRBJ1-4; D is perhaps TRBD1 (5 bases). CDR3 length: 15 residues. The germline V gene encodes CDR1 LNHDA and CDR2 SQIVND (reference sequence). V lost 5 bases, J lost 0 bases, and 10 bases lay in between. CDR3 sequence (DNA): TGTGCCAGTAGTCTGGGGGTAACAACTAATGAAAAACTGTTTTTT. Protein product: CASSLGVTTNEKLFF. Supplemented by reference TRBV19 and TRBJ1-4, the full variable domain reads DGGITQSPKYLFRKEGQNVTLSCEQNLNHDAMYWYRQDPGQGLRLIYYSQIVNDFQKGDIAEGYSVSREKKESFPLTVTSAQKNPTAFYLCASSLGVTTNEKLFFGSGTQLSVL.

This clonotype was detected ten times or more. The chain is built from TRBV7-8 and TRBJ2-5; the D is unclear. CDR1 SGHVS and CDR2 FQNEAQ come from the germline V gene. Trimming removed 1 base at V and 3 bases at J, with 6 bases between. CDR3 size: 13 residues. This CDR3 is CASSLGQEETQYF. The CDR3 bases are TGTGCCAGCAGCTTAGGGCAGGAAGAGACCCAGTACTTC.

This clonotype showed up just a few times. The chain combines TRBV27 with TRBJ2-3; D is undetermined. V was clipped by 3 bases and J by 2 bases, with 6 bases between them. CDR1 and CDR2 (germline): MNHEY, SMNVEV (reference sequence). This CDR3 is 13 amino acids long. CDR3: CASSFQYTDTQYF. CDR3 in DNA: TGTGCCAGCAGTTTTCAATACACAGATACGCAGTATTTT.

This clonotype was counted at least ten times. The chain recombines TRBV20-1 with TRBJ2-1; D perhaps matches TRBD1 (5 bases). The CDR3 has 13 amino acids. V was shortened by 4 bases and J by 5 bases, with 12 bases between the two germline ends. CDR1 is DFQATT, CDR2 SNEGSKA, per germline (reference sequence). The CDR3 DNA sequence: TGCAGTGCTACCGCTACAGGCGACAATGAGCAGTTCTTC. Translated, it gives CSATATGDNEQFF.

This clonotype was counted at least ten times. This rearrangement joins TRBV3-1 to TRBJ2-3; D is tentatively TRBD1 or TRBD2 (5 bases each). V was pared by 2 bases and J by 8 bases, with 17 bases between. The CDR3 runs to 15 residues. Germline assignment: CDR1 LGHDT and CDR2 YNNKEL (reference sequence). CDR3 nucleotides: TGTGCCAGCAGCCAAACCGGGACCGCTGGGGGTACGCAGTATTTT. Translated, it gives CASSQTGTAGGTQYF.

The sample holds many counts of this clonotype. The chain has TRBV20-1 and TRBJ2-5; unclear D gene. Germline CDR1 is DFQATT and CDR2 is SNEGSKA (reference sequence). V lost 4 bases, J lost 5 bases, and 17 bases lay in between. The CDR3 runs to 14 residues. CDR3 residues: CSATSDNLRETQYF. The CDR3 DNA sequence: TGCAGTGCTACCTCAGACAACCTCCGGGAGACCCAGTACTTC.

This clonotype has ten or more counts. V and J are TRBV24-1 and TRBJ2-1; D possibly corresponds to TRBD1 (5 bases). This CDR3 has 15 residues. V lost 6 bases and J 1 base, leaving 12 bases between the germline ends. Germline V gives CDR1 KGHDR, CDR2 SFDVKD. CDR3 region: CATSRSGQSYNEQFF. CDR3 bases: TGTGCCACCAGTAGATCAGGGCAGTCCTACAATGAGCAGTTCTTC.

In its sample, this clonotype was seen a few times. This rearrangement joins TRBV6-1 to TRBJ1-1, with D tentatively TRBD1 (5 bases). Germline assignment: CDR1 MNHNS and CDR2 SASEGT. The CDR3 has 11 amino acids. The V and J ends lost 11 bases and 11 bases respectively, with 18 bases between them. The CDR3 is CASSRGVEAFF. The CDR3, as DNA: TGTGCCTCATCACGGGGGGTGGAGGCTTTCTTT.

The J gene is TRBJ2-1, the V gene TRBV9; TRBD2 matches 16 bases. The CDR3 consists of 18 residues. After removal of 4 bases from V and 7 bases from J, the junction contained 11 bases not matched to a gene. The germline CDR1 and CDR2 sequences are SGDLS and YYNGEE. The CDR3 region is CASSLRGLAGGQKNEQFF. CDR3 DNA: TGTGCCAGCAGCCTTAGGGGACTAGCGGGAGGGCAGAAGAATGAGCAGTTCTTC. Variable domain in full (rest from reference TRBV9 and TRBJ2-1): DSGVTQTPKHLITATGQRVTLRCSPRSGDLSVYWYQQSLDQGLQFLIQYYNGEERAKGNILERFSAQQFPDLHSELNLSSLELGDSALYFCASSLRGLAGGQKNEQFFGPGTRLTVL.

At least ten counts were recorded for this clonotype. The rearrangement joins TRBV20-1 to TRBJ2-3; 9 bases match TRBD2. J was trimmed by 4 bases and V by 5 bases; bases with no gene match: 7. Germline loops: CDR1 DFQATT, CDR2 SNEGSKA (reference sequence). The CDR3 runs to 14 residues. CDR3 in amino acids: CSALLAGKADTQYF. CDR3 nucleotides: TGCAGTGCTCTTCTAGCGGGGAAAGCAGATACGCAGTATTTT.